Listed below are T cell receptor beta chains from one sample, sequenced in a study of shared clonotypes between healthy human individuals. Method: immunoSEQ multiplex PCR; TCRdb's copy keeps in-frame clones and lacks some. The repertoire holds approximately 2.5 million clones, with approximately 93% as singletons. Sequenced material: naive CD4+ T cells from PBMCs. Receptor source: a man aged 18 to 29 in good health. Some clones in this sample may be carry-over from other donors' samples. CDR3s leave out the opening cysteine and the closing phenylalanine or tryptophan.

TRBV25-1,13,TRBJ1-2,ASSEPLSQGKGYT
TRBV5-1,11,TRBJ2-3,ASSTDISDTQY
TRBV5-1,15,TRBJ2-7,ASSPGTSGPSSYEQY
TRBV28,16,TRBJ2-5,ASSSGLAGGDFQETQY
TRBV19,12,TRBJ2-3,ASSSLGFTDTQY
TRBV2,12,TRBJ1-2,ASNHPGTVYGYT
TRBV4-1,16,TRBJ2-1,ASSHPGTSTTPYNEQF
TRBV28,12,TRBJ2-5,ASNLWALRETQY
TRBV19,14,TRBJ2-2,ASSRKGDRGSGELF
TRBV28,13,TRBJ2-5,ASSTYGQGKETQY
TRBV29-1,14,TRBJ2-5,SATPIGNRGQETQY
TRBV6-5,9,TRBJ1-4,ASSYQGKLF
TRBV19,13,TRBJ2-7,ASSRAGGGTYEQY
TRBV7-9,11,TRBJ1-2,ASRRTGEVGYT
TRBV5-1,12,TRBJ2-7,ASSLGTSYGEQY
TRBV6-6,12,TRBJ1-1,ASRDTGGVTEAF
TRBV5-1,13,TRBJ2-7,ASSLDPGLGYEQY
TRBV5-1,12,TRBJ2-6,ASSLISGANVLT
TRBV10-3,14,TRBJ2-2,ATSKGLASFTGELF
TRBV9,13,TRBJ2-1,ASSFSGGTYNEQF
TRBV9,12,TRBJ2-7,ASSVGDRDYEQY
TRBV5-4,13,TRBJ2-7,ASSNGLAGGHEQY
TRBV18,10,TRBJ2-7,ASSTVGGEQY
TRBV29-1,11,TRBJ1-5,SVQGIVSGTQH
TRBV29-1,11,TRBJ1-5,SVRGDGNQPQH
TRBV29-1,10,TRBJ2-5,SVDGVKETQY
TRBV6-1,15,TRBJ2-3,ASRESPSVGITDTQY
TRBV30,14,TRBJ2-1,AWSRQASKVGNEQF
TRBV19,11,TRBJ2-7,ASTPGGSYEQY
TRBV30,11,TRBJ2-6,AWNPSGANVLT
TRBV29-1,13,TRBJ2-3,SVVGTDFEPDTQY
TRBV7-9,13,TRBJ1-2,ASSLERGRGYGYT